Below are 28 T cell receptor beta chains sequenced from a single sample in a study of blood T cell repertoires in COVID-19. Measured with immunoSEQ multiplex PCR; TCRdb has only the in-frame clones, and not every one. Among about 430,000 clones listed, about 90% were seen once. Sequenced: peripheral blood. The receptors here all came from a man between 18 and 35 years old with COVID-19, enrolled during active disease.

The J gene is TRBJ1-5, the V gene TRBV19; TRBD1 aligns across 8 bases. There are 15 residues in the CDR3. CDR1 and CDR2 (germline): LNHDA, SQIVND (reference sequence). The junction had 6 bases not matched to a gene; V was cut back by 3 bases and J by 5 bases. CDR3 DNA sequence: TGTGCCAGTAGTATTGACAGGGGTTTGGATCAGCCCCAGCATTTT. Its protein is CASSIDRGLDQPQHF.

As DNA, the CDR3 is TGTGCCAGCAGTTCCGGGACAGGGAACACCGGGGAGCTGTTTTTT. Protein sequence: CASSSGTGNTGELFF. This chain uses TRBV6-5 with TRBJ2-2, with 8 bases aligning to TRBD1. CDR3 length equals 15 residues. The germline gives CDR1 MNHEY, CDR2 SVGAGI. The J segment lost 1 base and the V segment lost 4 bases, leaving 2 bases of the junction unmatched.

The chain uses TRBV4-2 and TRBJ2-2; D is perhaps TRBD2 (6 bases). Germline CDR1 LGHNA, CDR2 YNFKEQ. CDR3 length equals 17 residues. V lost 4 bases to trimming and J lost 7 bases, with 22 bases between them. This CDR3 is CASSRHFGGVGDGELFF. The CDR3 DNA sequence: TGTGCCAGCAGCCGTCATTTCGGGGGAGTGGGGGACGGGGAGCTGTTTTTT.

The chain links TRBV6-5 to TRBJ1-2; D is perhaps TRBD1 (5 bases). This CDR3 region has 12 residues. The V gene lost 9 bases and the J gene lost 2 bases, with 10 bases spanning the gap. CDR1 is MNHEY and CDR2 is SVGAGI in the germline V gene. The DNA of the CDR3 is TGTGCCAGTAGACAGAGGAACTATGGCTACACCTTC. Protein sequence: CASRQRNYGYTF.

This chain joins TRBV15 and TRBJ2-7; 12 bases are shared with TRBD2. The CDR3 covers 18 residues. Germline V gene lookup returns CDR1 LNHNV and CDR2 YYDKDF (reference sequence). The V segment lost 0 bases and the J segment 3 bases; nucleotides outside the gene matches: 9. CDR3 nucleotide sequence: TGTGCCACCAGCAGAGATAGGGTGGCGACTAGCGGGGGCTACGAGCAGTACTTC. Its translation is CATSRDRVATSGGYEQYF.

As regards this clone: A junction boundary mismatches the germline segment, possibly from a read error. The genes are TRBV6-5 and TRBJ1-2, with TRBD1 matching over 9 bases. The CDR3 is made up of 15 amino acids. CDR1 and CDR2 (germline): MNHEY, SVGAGI. CDR3 in DNA: TGTGCCAGCAGTAACTCCGGGACAGGGACCTATGGCTACACCTTC. Translation gives CASSNSGTGTYGYTF.

This clone was recorded once. The rearrangement uses TRBV19 and TRBJ2-1; D is uncertain. Trimming left V 1 base short and J 0 bases short, with 10 bases between. CDR3 size: 16 residues. The germline V gene encodes CDR1 LNHDA and CDR2 SQIVND (reference sequence). The CDR3 sequence: CASSIVARSSYNEQFF. Written as DNA, the CDR3 is TGTGCCAGTAGTATAGTCGCCCGGAGCTCCTACAATGAGCAGTTCTTC.

The CDR3 protein is CSAHTRETQYF. The CDR3 nucleotides read TGCAGTGCGCATACCCGGGAGACCCAGTACTTC. The rearrangement uses TRBV20-1 and TRBJ2-5; D not certain. Germline assignment: CDR1 DFQATT and CDR2 SNEGSKA (reference sequence). V dropped 6 bases and J dropped 5 bases, with 10 bases sitting between them. The CDR3 spans 11 residues.

The chain combines TRBV5-5 with TRBJ2-2; D perhaps matches TRBD1 (5 bases). The germline CDR1 and CDR2 sequences are SGHKS and YYEKEE (reference sequence). CDR3 size: 13 residues. The V end lost 7 bases, the J end lost 6 bases, and 13 bases lay between the germline ends. CDR3 residues: CASFQGNPGELFF. In nucleotides, the CDR3 is TGTGCCAGCTTCCAGGGAAACCCCGGGGAGCTGTTTTTT.

The chain uses TRBV2 and TRBJ2-3; 9 bases align to TRBD2. The V segment lost 3 bases and the J segment 2 bases; nucleotides outside the gene matches: 6. This CDR3 has 16 amino acids. CDR1 and CDR2 (germline): SNHLY, FYNNEI. CDR3 amino acids: CASSDRTSAFTDTQYF. The CDR3 DNA reads as TGTGCCAGCAGTGACAGGACTAGCGCTTTCACAGATACGCAGTATTTT.

The CDR3 bases are TGTGCCATCAGTGAGTCTACGACAGCTCGAAGCACAGATACGCAGTATTTT. It specifies CAISESTTARSTDTQYF. The rearrangement joins TRBV10-3 to TRBJ2-3, with D perhaps TRBD1 (5 bases). The V end lost 0 bases, the J end lost 0 bases, and 13 bases lay between the germline ends. Germline loops: CDR1 ENHRY, CDR2 SYGVKD. CDR3 size: 17 residues.

This clone was observed a few times. The rearrangement joins TRBV11-2 to TRBJ2-7, with D possibly being TRBD2 (6 bases). The CDR3 runs to 18 residues. Per germline, CDR1 SGHAT and CDR2 FQNNGV. V was cut by 6 bases and J by 0 bases, with 24 bases left in between. CDR3 residues: CASSPLAPRAQSSYEQYF. The CDR3 DNA reads as TGTGCCAGCAGTCCCCTAGCGCCCAGAGCCCAAAGCTCCTACGAGCAGTACTTC.

J is TRBJ1-1 and V is TRBV9; D remains ambiguous. Trimming stripped 3 bases from V and 3 bases from J, with 9 bases between. Germline CDR1 and CDR2: SGDLS and YYNGEE. The CDR3 extends over 13 amino acids. The CDR3 loop reads CASSAGWDTEAFF. The CDR3 nucleotides are TGTGCCAGCAGCGCCGGGTGGGACACTGAAGCTTTCTTT.

The chain couples TRBV3-1 (or the pseudogene TRBV3-2) to TRBJ2-2; 9 bases map to TRBD1. The germline V gene has CDR1 LGHDT and CDR2 YNNKEL (reference sequence). This CDR3 region has 19 residues. Trimming removed 4 bases from V and 5 bases from J; junction bases left unmatched: 17. This CDR3 is CASSPRGTGIPRFTGELFF. The CDR3 DNA reads TGTGCCAGCAGCCCCCGGGGGACAGGGATCCCGCGTTTTACCGGGGAGCTGTTTTTT.

This clone was found a few times. V usage is TRBV10-2 and J usage is TRBJ2-1; 11 positions agree with TRBD2. V was clipped by 8 bases and J by 0 bases; unmatched bases: 15. Germline values: CDR1 WSHSY, CDR2 SAAADI. This CDR3 comprises 19 residues. Here the CDR3 reads CASLPRTSGPSSSYNEQFF. In nucleotides, the CDR3 is TGCGCCAGCTTACCAAGGACTAGCGGGCCTTCTAGCTCCTACAATGAGCAGTTCTTC.

V usage is TRBV21-1 and J usage is TRBJ2-5; the table's D call, TRBD2, has no DNA check behind it. TRBV21-1 is tagged as a pseudogene. CDR3 size: 15 residues. The CDR3 sequence: CASSKEKGREETQYF. The CDR3 DNA sequence: TGTGCCAGCAGCAAAGAGAAGGGGAGGGAAGAGACCCAGTACTTC.

V gene TRBV3-1 (or the pseudogene TRBV3-2) combines with J gene TRBJ1-1; no definite D call. Germline V CDR1 and CDR2: LGHDT, YNNKEL (reference sequence). The V end lost 6 bases, the J end lost 0 bases, and 11 bases lay between the germline ends. This CDR3 has 14 residues. In nucleotides, the CDR3 is TGTGCCAGCAGGTTCAGTAACATGAACACTGAAGCTTTCTTT. Protein product: CASRFSNMNTEAFF.

The gene calls are TRBV5-1 and TRBJ1-2, with 10 bases fitting TRBD1. The CDR3 has 13 residues. Germline V gene data show CDR1 as SGHRS and CDR2 as YFSETQ. V lost 5 bases to trimming and J lost 7 bases; unmatched junction nucleotides: 5. The CDR3 sequence: CASSLGQGGGYTF. For the CDR3, the DNA is TGCGCCAGCAGTCTCGGACAGGGGGGTGGCTACACCTTC.

J is TRBJ2-1 and V is TRBV19, with D maybe TRBD1 (5 bases). CDR1 and CDR2 (germline): LNHDA, SQIVND (reference sequence). The CDR3 has 12 residues. The V end was cut by 6 bases, the J end by 6 bases, with 9 bases between. CDR3 nucleotide sequence: TGTGCCAGTAGGGCAGGGCGCAATGAGCAGTTCTTC. Protein: CASRAGRNEQFF.

The chain links TRBV4-1 to TRBJ2-1; 7 positions agree with TRBD1. The V segment lost 0 bases and the J segment 6 bases; nucleotides outside the gene matches: 14. Germline lookup yields CDR1 MGHRA and CDR2 YSYEKL. This CDR3 spans 18 amino acids. CDR3 coding DNA: TGCGCCAGCAGCCAAGATTCGATTAGACAGGGAGTAGCCAATGAGCAGTTCTTC. This sequence encodes CASSQDSIRQGVANEQFF.

This chain links TRBV5-6 with TRBJ2-3; weak D call: TRBD1 (5 bases). The CDR3 spans 13 residues. From germline, CDR1 is SGHDT and CDR2 YYEEEE. V was shortened by 3 bases and J by 3 bases, with 8 bases between the two germline ends. The CDR3 DNA follows: TGTGCCAGCAGCTCTCAGGGAACAGATACGCAGTATTTT. It specifies CASSSQGTDTQYF.

The J gene is TRBJ1-2, the V gene TRBV6-1; perhaps TRBD1 as D (6 bases). Germline values: CDR1 MNHNS, CDR2 SASEGT. Trimming left V 3 bases short and J 8 bases short, with 13 bases between. The length of the CDR3 is 13 residues. CDR3 nucleotide sequence: TGTGCCAGCAGTGACCGGGACATCTTCGGCTACACCTTC. Its translation is CASSDRDIFGYTF.

The chain carries TRBV19 and TRBJ2-3; the match to TRBD1 covers 9 bases. The CDR3 covers 16 residues. Germline CDR1 is LNHDA and CDR2 is SQIVND (reference sequence). V was clipped by 4 bases and J by 1 base; unmatched bases: 6. The CDR3 sequence: CASSTRDRARTDTQYF. The CDR3 DNA reads TGTGCCAGTAGTACTCGGGACAGGGCACGCACAGATACGCAGTATTTT.

The chain combines TRBV11-3 with TRBJ2-2, with 12 bases fitting TRBD1. Germline V gene lookup returns CDR1 SGHNT and CDR2 YENEEA. With V trimmed by 5 bases and J by 3 bases, 4 bases remained unmatched. The CDR3 is 16 residues long. CDR3 in amino acids: CASSPGTGGHTGELFF. In DNA form, the CDR3 reads TGTGCCAGCAGCCCCGGGACAGGGGGCCACACCGGGGAGCTGTTTTTT.

CDR3 DNA: TGTGCCAGCGCACTGCGGACTACTAGCGGGAGGGCGCCCGGGTCCTACAATGAGCAGTTCTTC. Amino acids: CASALRTTSGRAPGSYNEQFF. The V call is TRBV21-1, the J call TRBJ2-1; the D call TRBD2 from the table was never checked on the DNA. TRBV21-1 is a pseudogene segment. The CDR3 contains 21 residues.

The V and J genes are TRBV12-3 or TRBV12-4 and TRBJ2-7; 8 bases are a match to TRBD2. V lost 7 bases to trimming and J lost 7 bases; unmatched junction nucleotides: 9. This CDR3 comprises 13 residues. Written as DNA, the CDR3 is TGTGCCAGCACCACTACCGGGAGGGGTGAGCAGTACTTC. Translation: CASTTTGRGEQYF.

A word on this clone: In the same sample, other DNA sequences code for this CDR3. The chain is built from TRBV4-1 and TRBJ2-7, with 12 nucleotides matching TRBD2. The CDR3 loop spans 15 amino acids. In germline, CDR1 is MGHRA, CDR2 YSYEKL. V was clipped by 3 bases and J by 4 bases; unmatched bases: 4. This CDR3 reads CASSQGLAGGYEQYF. The DNA of the CDR3 is TGCGCCAGCAGCCAGGGACTAGCGGGCGGTTACGAGCAGTACTTC.

V usage is TRBV7-8 and J usage is TRBJ2-5; TRBD2 aligns across 9 bases. V gave up 5 bases and J gave up 4 bases; unmatched junction bases: 5. Germline CDR1 is SGHVS and CDR2 is FQNEAQ. The CDR3 has 14 residues. CDR3 loop: CASSQLAGAETQYF. The CDR3, as DNA: TGTGCCAGCAGCCAATTAGCGGGGGCAGAGACCCAGTACTTC. The complete variable domain, with remaining parts taken from reference TRBV7-8 and TRBJ2-5, reads GAGVSQSPRYKVAKRGQDVALRCDPISGHVSLFWYQQALGQGPEFLTYFQNEAQLDKSGLPSDRFFAERPEGSVSTLKIQRTQQEDSAVYLCASSQLAGAETQYFGPGTRLLVL.